The clone carrying this T cell receptor (beta chain) was detected only a few times. The antigen is not known. TCRalpha and TCRbeta libraries used 5'RACE with constant-segment primers and UMIs. TCRdb passed the 5' RACE reads through MiXCR, listing each CDR3 protein once. The sample includes approximately 150,000 distinct CDR3 sequences, roughly 14% of them seen just once. The data stem from a study of T-cell memory formation after mild COVID-19. For the study at large: TCR clusters were mostly donor specific. Findings of the study overall: Contracting CD8+ clones were enriched in EMRA, CD4+ mainly in CM and EM. Clones that contracted from day 15 to 85 were balanced CD4/CD8, while later expanders leaned CD4+.

Trimming left V 2 bases short and J 1 base short, with 12 bases between. This CDR3 region has 15 residues. Germline values: CDR1 SGHAT, CDR2 FQNNGV. The sample was PBMCs or a T cell subset sorted from them (not recorded which). The rearrangement uses TRBV11-2 and TRBJ2-7; possibly TRBD1 for D (5 bases). This TCR was sampled from an adult woman who had mild COVID-19 (a few samples of this study predate the infection). Cell type and time point are not known. In DNA, the CDR3 is TGTGCCAGCAGCTTATCAGACAGCTTTTCCTACGAGCAGTACTTC. This translates into CASSLSDSFSYEQYF.